Following are 14 T cell receptor beta chains from one sample sequenced in a study of CD8 T cells in ankylosing spondylitis. Each CDR3 protein gets one entry after TCRdb re-called the 5' RACE reads with MiXCR. The sample includes 150,000 to 200,000 distinct CDR3 sequences, approximately 13% of them seen just once. Sequencing input: blood, either unsorted or a sorted T cell fraction (not recorded which). All receptors come from a female donor with ankylosing spondylitis or in good health (not recorded which).

This clonotype came up many times. The chain has TRBV29-1 and TRBJ2-2; D may be TRBD1 (6 bases). The V gene lost 5 bases and the J gene lost 5 bases, with 9 bases spanning the gap. The CDR3 loop spans 12 amino acids. Germline loops: CDR1 SQVTM, CDR2 ANQGSEA. The CDR3 spells CSVTQGTGELFF. CDR3 sequence (DNA): TGCAGCGTTACACAGGGTACCGGGGAGCTGTTTTTT.

The chain employs TRBV20-1 and TRBJ1-4; D gene ambiguous. From germline, CDR1 is DFQATT and CDR2 SNEGSKA (reference sequence). Trimming took off 0 bases at V and 0 bases at J, with 14 bases between the two ends. CDR3 size: 17 residues. As DNA, the CDR3 is TGCAGTGCTAGAGATCTGGTTAGGAGTGCAACTAATGAAAAACTGTTTTTT. Translated: CSARDLVRSATNEKLFF.

This clonotype was counted a single time. The chain uses TRBV12-3 or TRBV12-4 and TRBJ2-2, with 7 bases that match TRBD2. The CDR3 runs to 16 residues. The V gene end was trimmed by 1 base and the J gene end by 4 bases; junction bases not matched to a gene: 6. The CDR3 region is CASSLGAGMGTGELFF. In DNA form, the CDR3 reads TGTGCCAGCAGTTTAGGAGCGGGAATGGGCACCGGGGAGCTGTTTTTT.

This clonotype occurred many times. This chain connects TRBV24-1 to TRBJ1-5; 8 bases fit TRBD1. Per germline, CDR1 KGHDR and CDR2 SFDVKD. V trimming: 9 bases; J trimming: 3 bases; junction bases outside the gene matches: 3. This CDR3 comprises 13 residues. The CDR3 bases are TGTGCCACCGGACAGGGCTCCAATCAGCCCCAGCATTTT. It translates to CATGQGSNQPQHF.

In its sample, this clonotype was seen many times. The chain joins TRBV9 to TRBJ2-7; no clear D. Germline CDR1 reads SGDLS; CDR2 reads YYNGEE. CDR3 length equals 14 residues. V was trimmed by 4 bases and J by 5 bases, leaving 16 bases between them. The CDR3 DNA follows: TGTGCCAGCAGCCCCGAAGTCGGAAGGCACGAGCAGTACTTC. This codes for CASSPEVGRHEQYF.

This clonotype was seen ten or more times. The J gene is TRBJ2-7, the V gene TRBV6-1; D possibly uses TRBD1 or TRBD2 (6 bases each). Germline loops: CDR1 MNHNS, CDR2 SASEGT. With 6 bases removed from V and 1 base from J, the gap between germline ends came to 16 bases. This CDR3 region has 15 residues. CDR3 nucleotide sequence: TGTGCCAGCAGGGGGGGCGAGAGTGGGTCCTACGAGCAGTACTTC. It encodes CASRGGESGSYEQYF.

Only a few counts were recorded for this clonotype. The chain joins TRBV29-1 to TRBJ2-7; 7 bases map to TRBD2. Germline CDR1 is SQVTM and CDR2 is ANQGSEA. The CDR3 sequence is 11 residues long. Losses at the gene ends were 7 bases for V and 0 bases for J; bases not matched to a gene: 0. The CDR3 coding sequence is TGCAGCGGGGGGGGCTCCTACGAGCAGTACTTC. Translating gives CSGGGSYEQYF.

This clonotype was picked up a small number of times. V is TRBV5-6 and J is TRBJ2-2; D possibly corresponds to TRBD2 (5 bases). CDR3 size: 15 residues. Germline V CDR1 and CDR2: SGHDT, YYEEEE. Trimming pared 2 bases from V and 7 bases from J, leaving 15 bases between. CDR3 region: CASSFALRGNGELFF. CDR3 in DNA: TGTGCCAGCAGCTTTGCTTTGAGAGGGAACGGGGAGCTGTTTTTT.

This clonotype was counted ten times or more. The chain couples TRBV4-1 to TRBJ2-7; no definite D call. The CDR3 totals 12 residues. Trimming shortened V by 0 bases and J by 3 bases, and 3 bases separated the two germline ends. Germline V lookup: CDR1 MGHRA, CDR2 YSYEKL. The CDR3: CASSQDLYEQYF. The CDR3 DNA follows: TGCGCCAGCAGCCAAGATCTCTACGAGCAGTACTTC.

In its sample, this clonotype was seen many times. The gene calls are TRBV7-2 and TRBJ1-5; D is perhaps TRBD1 (6 bases). CDR1 and CDR2 (germline): SGHTA, FQGNSA. The CDR3 runs 15 residues. Deletions cut 6 bases from V and 5 bases from J, with 17 bases between. CDR3 sequence (DNA): TGTGCCAGCAGTCTGGGAGGGGGTTCGTATCAGCCCCAGCATTTT. Translation: CASSLGGGSYQPQHF.

The genes are TRBV10-2 and TRBJ1-2, with unresolved D. Trimming cost V 4 bases and J 2 bases, with 14 bases left between them. The CDR3 sequence is 15 residues long. Germline V lookup: CDR1 WSHSY, CDR2 SAAADI. The CDR3 loop reads CASSASGLVNYGYTF. The CDR3 DNA reads TGCGCCAGCAGTGCCTCGGGGTTAGTAAACTATGGCTACACCTTC.

This chain uses TRBV5-6 with TRBJ2-1; 7 nucleotides align to TRBD2. The J segment lost 1 base and the V segment lost 4 bases, leaving 8 bases of the junction unmatched. There are 16 residues in the CDR3. From germline, CDR1 is SGHDT and CDR2 YYEEEE. The DNA for the CDR3 is TGTGCCAGCAGCCAGCGGGACGGGAGTTCCTACAATGAGCAGTTCTTC. It is translated as CASSQRDGSSYNEQFF.

This clonotype was detected many times. J is TRBJ2-7 and V is TRBV6-1; the match to TRBD2 covers 9 bases. The germline CDR1 and CDR2 sequences are MNHNS and SASEGT. The CDR3 length is 14 residues. Trimming took 6 bases from V and 1 from J; bases not matched to a gene: 4. The CDR3 DNA is TGTGCCAGCAGAGCGGGACTAGCTTCCTACGAGCAGTACTTC. Translation gives CASRAGLASYEQYF.

This chain uses TRBV29-1 with TRBJ2-7; TRBD2 is a possible D gene (6 bases). The CDR3 has 12 amino acids. Germline assignment: CDR1 SQVTM and CDR2 ANQGSEA. The V and J ends lost 4 bases and 6 bases respectively, with 13 bases between them. The CDR3 protein is CSVGSGLLEQYF. The CDR3, as DNA: TGCAGCGTTGGATCGGGACTCCTCGAGCAGTACTTC.